These 3 T cell receptor beta chains originate from one sample sequenced in a study of T-cell memory formation after mild COVID-19 (dated by TCRdb to 2020 to 2023). Receptor libraries were prepared by 5' RACE. The run used an Illumina NovaSeq 6000. Through fastp at Q25 and MiXCR, TCRdb rebuilt clones from the public reads, retaining in-frame beta chains. Each entry is one CDR3 protein sequence, shown with its most common DNA and genes. This sample lists some 600,000 distinct CDR3 sequences; 17% were detected once. Roughly 8.2% of the sample rests with the top ten. Sequenced: PBMCs or a T cell subset sorted from them (not recorded which). The receptors here all came from an adult woman who had mild COVID-19 (a few samples of this study predate the infection). The sample titles of this study are shuffled in the database, so cell type and time point are left out; the donor was told from shared clones.

V usage is TRBV20-1 and J usage is TRBJ1-5; 9 bases align to TRBD1. This CDR3 is built from 16 residues. CDR1 is DFQATT and CDR2 is SNEGSKA in the germline V gene (reference sequence). V gave up 6 bases and J gave up 0 bases; unmatched junction bases: 9. CDR3 in DNA: TGCAGTGCCCTAACGACAGGGGGTTTTAGCAATCAGCCCCAGCATTTT. Encoded protein: CSALTTGGFSNQPQHF.

At least ten counts were recorded for this clonotype. This sequence joins TRBV4-1 and TRBJ2-5; unclear D gene. CDR3 length equals 14 residues. CDR1 is MGHRA and CDR2 is YSYEKL in the germline V gene. V was clipped by 0 bases and J by 5 bases, with 10 bases between them. CDR3 nucleotides: TGCGCCAGCAGCCAAGATCGACTGGAGGAGACCCAGTACTTC. This gives the protein CASSQDRLEETQYF.

This clonotype came up a few times. The CDR3 loop reads CASSFSFRAGDNEQFF. The DNA of the CDR3 is TGTGCCAGCAGCTTTTCATTCCGGGCGGGAGACAATGAGCAGTTCTTC. The rearrangement uses TRBV11-3 and TRBJ2-1; 7 bases map to TRBD2. Germline lookup yields CDR1 SGHNT and CDR2 YENEEA. Trimming at V came to 3 bases and at J to 5 bases, leaving 10 bases not matched to a gene. The CDR3 sequence is 16 residues long.